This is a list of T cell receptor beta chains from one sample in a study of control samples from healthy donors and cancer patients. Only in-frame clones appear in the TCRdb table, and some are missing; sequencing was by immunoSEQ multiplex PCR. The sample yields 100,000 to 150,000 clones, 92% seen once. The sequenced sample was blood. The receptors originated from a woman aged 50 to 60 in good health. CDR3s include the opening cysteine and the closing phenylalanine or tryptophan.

CDR3aa: CASSPPGQNYGYTF
len: 14
v_gene: TRBV18
j_gene: TRBJ1-2

CDR3aa: CSVLIEVEAFF
len: 11
v_gene: TRBV29-1
j_gene: TRBJ1-1

CDR3aa: CASSYSRQGYSPLHF
len: 15
v_gene: TRBV6-5
j_gene: TRBJ1-6

CDR3aa: CASSEAEFGGRGPSLNTEAFF
len: 21
v_gene: TRBV2
j_gene: TRBJ1-1

CDR3aa: CASSLGTNVETQYF
len: 14
v_gene: TRBV5-1
j_gene: TRBJ2-5

CDR3aa: CAWSDIGTGDTEAFF
len: 15
v_gene: TRBV30
j_gene: TRBJ1-1

CDR3aa: CAISWTSAGTGELFF
len: 15
v_gene: TRBV10-3
j_gene: TRBJ2-2

CDR3aa: CASSLDSLGLSTDTQYF
len: 17
v_gene: TRBV9
j_gene: TRBJ2-3

CDR3aa: CASSFTEKETQYF
len: 13
v_gene: TRBV5-5
j_gene: TRBJ2-5

CDR3aa: CASSVGQGGPQHF
len: 13
v_gene: TRBV27
j_gene: TRBJ1-5

CDR3aa: CASSFRGLANSYNEQFF
len: 17
v_gene: TRBV5-6
j_gene: TRBJ2-1

CDR3aa: CASSPSGRGEQYF
len: 13
v_gene: TRBV11-2
j_gene: TRBJ2-7

CDR3aa: CASSQDRFGWAEETQYF
len: 17
v_gene: TRBV3-1/TRBV3-2
j_gene: TRBJ2-5

CDR3aa: CASSIRQGLGETQYF
len: 15
v_gene: TRBV19
j_gene: TRBJ2-5

CDR3aa: CASTMGLAGATDTQYF
len: 16
v_gene: TRBV28
j_gene: TRBJ2-3

CDR3aa: CASSPDPVARGNTIYF
len: 16
v_gene: TRBV5-5
j_gene: TRBJ1-3

CDR3aa: CASSILDRSGGYTF
len: 14
v_gene: TRBV11-2
j_gene: TRBJ1-2

CDR3aa: CASSGSGLGPYEQYF
len: 15
v_gene: TRBV27
j_gene: TRBJ2-7

CDR3aa: CASSLDSLNTEAFF
len: 14
v_gene: TRBV27
j_gene: TRBJ1-1

CDR3aa: CASSYRGEGYTF
len: 12
v_gene: TRBV6-6
j_gene: TRBJ1-2

CDR3aa: CASTELAGAGYEQYF
len: 15
v_gene: TRBV28
j_gene: TRBJ2-7

CDR3aa: CASSSQDRRQAATEAFF
len: 17
v_gene: TRBV27
j_gene: TRBJ1-1

CDR3aa: CASSLNLVRVADTQYF
len: 16
v_gene: TRBV6-5
j_gene: TRBJ2-3

CDR3aa: CASSSPLAGAHEQYF
len: 15
v_gene: TRBV5-4
j_gene: TRBJ2-7

CDR3aa: CASSAGPGELFF
len: 12
v_gene: TRBV4-1
j_gene: TRBJ2-2

CDR3aa: CASSGRGPQSNTEAFF
len: 16
v_gene: TRBV10-2
j_gene: TRBJ1-1

CDR3aa: CASSVVSGPYGYTF
len: 14
v_gene: TRBV7-9
j_gene: TRBJ1-2

CDR3aa: CASSSPFADTQYF
len: 13
v_gene: TRBV7-9
j_gene: TRBJ2-3

CDR3aa: CASSEAGTRNEAFF
len: 14
v_gene: TRBV2
j_gene: TRBJ1-1

CDR3aa: CAWSEKGASGRGFNEQFF
len: 18
v_gene: TRBV30
j_gene: TRBJ2-1

CDR3aa: CASSSHAGGAGTEAFF
len: 16
v_gene: TRBV5-1
j_gene: TRBJ1-1

CDR3aa: CASSRGTEISPQHF
len: 14
v_gene: TRBV6-5
j_gene: TRBJ1-5

CDR3aa: CASSFGGGEKLFF
len: 13
v_gene: TRBV7-2
j_gene: TRBJ1-4

CDR3aa: CASSSGTGGNSGNTIYF
len: 17
v_gene: TRBV5-1
j_gene: TRBJ1-3